The present entry profiles one T cell receptor (beta chain) with its context. This entry comes from a study of CD8 T cells in Susac syndrome. V lost 3 bases to trimming and J lost 6 bases, with 12 bases between them. Germline CDR1 LGHDT, CDR2 YNNKEL (reference sequence). This CDR3 has 13 residues. About 0.45 to 1 ug RNA was reverse transcribed with random hexamers. The CDR3 of TCR beta was amplified by immunoSEQ multiplex PCR across 54 Vbeta and 13 Jbeta. TCRdb re-called the immunoSEQ multiplex PCR reads with MiXCR, one entry per CDR3 protein. The sample carries about 73,000 distinct CDR3 sequences, approximately 94% recorded once. TEMRA cells were FACS-enriched, and CD8+ and CD4+ T cells were isolated negatively.

The clonotype comes from a human donor with multiple sclerosis. The sequenced material came from CD8+ T cells from PBMCs. The chain is built from TRBV3-1 and TRBJ2-7; D tentatively reads TRBD1 or TRBD2 (5 bases each). The CDR3: CASSQGPMGEQYF. The CDR3 DNA is TGTGCCAGCAGCCAGGGACCAATGGGCGAGCAGTACTTC.